This T cell receptor beta chain was sequenced in a study of CD8 T cells in Susac syndrome. Study findings and constraints: It was acknowledged by the study that relatively few individuals were included in its TCR sequencing and HLA analysis.

On this clonotype: What it binds is not known.

The patients with Susac syndrome were individuals who fulfilled the recently defined diagnostic criteria for disease that was either definite or probable. Negative isolation yielded the CD8+ and CD4+ T cells, while FACS enriched the TEMRA cells. Reverse transcription of about 0.5 to 1 ug RNA used random hexamers. TCR beta CDR3 was amplified by immunoSEQ multiplex PCR. This amplification extended across 54 Vbeta and 13 Jbeta segments. Using its own MiXCR run on the immunoSEQ multiplex PCR reads, TCRdb lists one record per CDR3 protein. Here the sample spans some 150,000 distinct CDR3 sequences, roughly 94% being singletons. The CDR3 contains 14 residues. The ends were cut back, 2 bases at V and 3 bases at J, with 13 bases in the middle. Germline CDR1 SQVTM, CDR2 ANQGSEA.

The origin of this receptor is a human donor with Susac syndrome. Material for sequencing was CD4+ T cells from PBMCs. V usage is TRBV29-1 and J usage is TRBJ1-1; D is uncertain. CDR3 DNA sequence: TGCAGCGTTGAACCCCCAGCGAGGGACACTGAAGCTTTCTTT. Protein product: CSVEPPARDTEAFF.